Below, one TCR beta chain is given with its context. This clone was observed once. The target of this receptor is not known. The input lacks base qualities; no much larger clone sits a single base away. This sample is drawn from a study of PD-1 blockade in mismatch repair-deficient tumors (dated by TCRdb to 2015 to 2018). Context from the whole study: Between late 2013 and September 2016, the trial enrolled about 93 consecutive patients with over nine mismatch repair-deficient cancer types, every one of whom had been previously treated and was progressing. Tumor-associated T cell clones in the peripheral blood of patients responding to PD-1 blockade were tracked using deep sequencing of TCR CDR3 regions. The paper as a whole reports these results and caveats: Clones residing in the tumor, which were often undetectable in blood before treatment, expanded quickly after pembrolizumab and then contracted, generally before radiologic responses.

Preparation of the library involved the immunoSEQ multiplex PCR assay. TCRdb took this table from immuneACCESS and kept in-frame rearrangements with V and J called. Such tables lack part of the clones; where checked against another copy, unresolved V genes explain under half of the gap, and the rest is unexplained. For this sample there are tens of thousands of clones; 88% appear just once. About 15% of the sample lies in the top ten. For every enrolled patient, mismatch repair deficiency was confirmed by either polymerase chain reaction or immunohistochemistry. TCR sequencing was performed for a few patients who responded to pembrolizumab therapy. The phase II trial prospectively tested pembrolizumab PD-1 blockade in advanced mismatch repair-deficient cancers regardless of tissue of origin. Serial peripheral blood T cell samples were collected before and at multiple times after starting PD-1 blockade. Blood sampling times were reported as weeks after the first pembrolizumab dose.

V is cut by 0 bases and J by 6 bases, and the space between the germline ends is 15 bases. Taken from the germline V gene, the CDR1 and CDR2 loops are LGHNA and YSLEER. The CDR3 contains 15 residues, cysteine and phenylalanine counted. The entry retains the CDR3 DNA only, 45 bases that are in frame from base 1. The sample consisted of peripheral blood, taken 52 weeks after starting pembrolizumab. This clonotype was obtained from an adult with mismatch repair-deficient cancer. Recombination joined TRBV4-3 with TRBJ2-7; the D gene is not confidently resolved. The nucleotide sequence reads as follows: TGCGCCAGCAGCCAAGATAGGAACTATGGATCCGAGCAGTACTTC. Its amino acids are CASSQDRNYGSEQYF.